This TCR beta chain was documented in a study of T cell responses to AZD1222 COVID-19 vaccine. V was clipped by 7 bases and J by 6 bases; unmatched bases: 14. Germline loops: CDR1 SNHLY, CDR2 FYNNEI. The CDR3 is 16 amino acids. General study points: At study baseline, merely six AZD1222 recipients were seropositive. Donors were chiefly white British, with a greater number of females, and clonal diversity was perhaps underestimated. Samples come after the peak T cell response, not at day 14.

Concerning this clone: Its antigen is still unknown.

Only in-frame clones appear in the TCRdb table, and some are missing; sequencing was by immunoSEQ multiplex PCR. Of 100,000 to 150,000 clones listed, over 75% are singletons. The chain joins TRBV2 to TRBJ1-5; 8 nucleotides agree with TRBD1. This clonotype was sampled from an adult in good health. The sequencing here drew on peripheral blood, taken on day 0 of MenACWY control vaccination. The CDR3: CASTKTGTGLGQPQHF. In DNA, the CDR3 is TGTGCCAGCACCAAGACCGGGACAGGTCTAGGTCAGCCCCAGCATTTT.